The 26 T cell receptor beta chains reported below all come from one sample, sequenced in a study of cytomegalovirus exposure and HLA in healthy donors. Use of 60 Vbeta and 13 Jbeta primers characterized the PCR. Profiled with immunoSEQ multiplex PCR; TCRdb holds only in-frame clones, not every one. The sample totals about 170,000 clones; its top ten clones hold 1.3%. Sequencing was performed on PBMCs. These receptors originate from a woman aged 55-69 years in good health and CMV-seronegative.

A remark on this clone: Distinct nucleotide sequences in the sample also encode this CDR3. The chain joins TRBV7-2 to TRBJ1-2; 10 bases map to TRBD1. Losses at the gene ends were 3 bases for V and 8 bases for J; bases not matched to a gene: 3. CDR1 SGHTA and CDR2 FQGNSA come from the germline V gene. This CDR3 is built from 13 residues. The CDR3 DNA reads TGTGCCAGCAGCTTTGGGACAGGGGAAGGCTACACCTTC. This translates into CASSFGTGEGYTF. The full variable domain, completed using reference TRBV7-2 and TRBJ1-2, is GAGVSQSPSNKVTEKGKDVELRCDPISGHTALYWYRQSLGQGLEFLIYFQGNSAPDKSGLPSDRFSAERTGGSVSTLTIQRTQQEDSAVYLCASSFGTGEGYTFGSGTRLTVV.

Here the CDR3 DNA reads TGTGCCAGCTCACCACAAGGGGACAGGGGGAACGAGCAGTACTTC. Protein sequence: CASSPQGDRGNEQYF. The V gene is TRBV18, the J gene TRBJ2-7; TRBD1 aligns across 11 bases. This CDR3 comprises 15 residues. Trimming took 1 base from V and 5 from J; bases not matched to a gene: 4. Germline CDR1 and CDR2: KGHSH and LQKENI.

The chain uses TRBV9 and TRBJ2-1; 8 nucleotides align to TRBD1. Germline V gives CDR1 SGDLS, CDR2 YYNGEE. Trimming took 3 bases from V and 2 from J; bases not matched to a gene: 10. This CDR3 has 17 amino acids. The CDR3 DNA reads TGTGCCAGCAGCGCTCGACCGGGACAGGAAGCCTACAATGAGCAGTTCTTC. Translation gives CASSARPGQEAYNEQFF. The whole variable domain, filled in from reference TRBV9 and TRBJ2-1, reads DSGVTQTPKHLITATGQRVTLRCSPRSGDLSVYWYQQSLDQGLQFLIQYYNGEERAKGNILERFSAQQFPDLHSELNLSSLELGDSALYFCASSARPGQEAYNEQFFGPGTRLTVL.

About this clone: The junction and the germline gene differ at one end; a read error may be behind it. The rearrangement links TRBV5-1 to TRBJ2-1; the match to TRBD1 covers 7 bases. This CDR3 is built from 14 residues. Germline CDR1 is SGHRS and CDR2 is YFSETQ. The chain's CDR3 is CASGWTGSSNEQFF. Written as DNA, the CDR3 is TGCGCCAGCGGATGGACAGGATCCTCCAATGAGCAGTTCTTC.

The chain recombines TRBV19 with TRBJ2-3; tentatively, D is TRBD2 (5 bases). Trimming shortened V by 8 bases and J by 2 bases, and 14 bases separated the two germline ends. Germline CDR1 LNHDA, CDR2 SQIVND (reference sequence). CDR3 size: 14 residues. This CDR3 is CASCPWGVTDTQYF. CDR3 nucleotides: TGTGCCAGTTGTCCATGGGGAGTCACAGATACGCAGTATTTT. Drawing the rest from reference TRBV19 and TRBJ2-3, the complete variable domain is DGGITQSPKYLFRKEGQNVTLSCEQNLNHDAMYWYRQDPGQGLRLIYYSQIVNDFQKGDIAEGYSVSREKKESFPLTVTSAQKNPTAFYLCASCPWGVTDTQYFGPGTRLTVL.

V usage is TRBV4-1 and J usage is TRBJ1-4, with a weak D call TRBD1 (6 bases). Germline V gene lookup returns CDR1 MGHRA and CDR2 YSYEKL. The V gene lost 4 bases and the J gene lost 0 bases, with 15 bases spanning the gap. The CDR3 is made up of 17 amino acids. CDR3 sequence: CASSPKGVTATNEKLFF. The CDR3 nucleotides read TGCGCCAGCAGCCCGAAGGGGGTGACAGCAACTAATGAAAAACTGTTTTTT.

The V and J genes are TRBV5-4 and TRBJ2-4; TRBD2 aligns across 7 bases. The junction had 1 base not matched to a gene; V was cut back by 4 bases and J by 0 bases. Germline V gene sequence: CDR1 SGHNT, CDR2 YYREEE (reference sequence). The CDR3 extends over 14 amino acids. The CDR3 DNA reads TGTGCCAGCAGCACGGGAGGAGCCAAAAACATTCAGTACTTC. This encodes CASSTGGAKNIQYF.

The chain joins TRBV30 to TRBJ1-2; D is perhaps TRBD1 (5 bases). Trimming stripped 4 bases from V and 2 bases from J, with 11 bases between. The germline V gene encodes CDR1 GTSNPN and CDR2 SVGIG (reference sequence). CDR3 length: 13 amino acids. CDR3 loop: CAWTGVRNYGYTF. In DNA form, the CDR3 reads TGTGCCTGGACGGGGGTGAGAAACTATGGCTACACCTTC.

This chain connects TRBV27 to TRBJ1-4; maybe TRBD1 (6 bases). From germline, CDR1 is MNHEY and CDR2 SMNVEV (reference sequence). The V and J ends lost 3 bases and 0 bases respectively, with 17 bases between them. CDR3 length equals 18 residues. CDR3 DNA sequence: TGTGCCAGCAGTTTGGGCATCTCAGGGGTTACAACTAATGAAAAACTGTTTTTT. Its translation: CASSLGISGVTTNEKLFF.

The chain employs TRBV7-8 and TRBJ1-2, with D unclear. Deletions cut 2 bases from V and 0 bases from J, with 10 bases between. The germline CDR1 and CDR2 sequences are SGHVS and FQNEAQ. The CDR3 has 15 amino acids. The CDR3 loop is CASSLMAEANYGYTF. The CDR3 nucleotides read TGTGCCAGCAGCTTAATGGCAGAAGCTAACTATGGCTACACCTTC.

This chain uses TRBV6-5 with TRBJ1-1; D gene unclear. Trimming removed 7 bases from V and 3 bases from J, with 18 bases in between. This CDR3 spans 15 amino acids. Germline-derived CDR1 and CDR2 are MNHEY and SVGAGI. The chain's CDR3 is CASIPPGSEDTEAFF. CDR3 DNA: TGTGCCAGCATCCCCCCGGGGAGTGAGGACACTGAAGCTTTCTTT.

The genes are TRBV9 and TRBJ2-3; D ambiguous. CDR1 and CDR2 (germline): SGDLS, YYNGEE. V was shortened by 7 bases and J by 0 bases, with 6 bases between the two germline ends. There are 12 residues in the CDR3. The CDR3 DNA reads TGTGCCAGCTCCGTTAGCACAGATACGCAGTATTTT. Translation gives CASSVSTDTQYF.

The V call is TRBV25-1, the J call TRBJ2-1; D is perhaps TRBD2 (6 bases). Germline V gives CDR1 MGHDK, CDR2 SYGVNS. This CDR3 is built from 12 residues. V lost 7 bases and J 4 bases, leaving 8 bases between the germline ends. The CDR3 loop is CASTSGYNEQFF. CDR3 DNA sequence: TGTGCCAGCACAAGCGGGTACAATGAGCAGTTCTTC. The whole variable domain, filled in from reference TRBV25-1 and TRBJ2-1, reads EADIYQTPRYLVIGTGKKITLECSQTMGHDKMYWYQQDPGMELHLIHYSYGVNSTEKGDLSSESTVSRIRTEHFPLTLESARPSHTSQYLCASTSGYNEQFFGPGTRLTVL.

The gene calls are TRBV7-2 and TRBJ2-1, with D possibly TRBD2 on 7 matching bases. The germline CDR1 and CDR2 sequences are SGHTA and FQGNSA. This CDR3 spans 15 amino acids. The ends were cut back, 5 bases at V and 4 bases at J, with 15 bases in the middle. In DNA form, the CDR3 reads TGTGCCAGCAGCAAGGGGGGGCCTGAGTACAATGAGCAGTTCTTC. Translated, it gives CASSKGGPEYNEQFF. The full variable domain, completed using reference TRBV7-2 and TRBJ2-1, is GAGVSQSPSNKVTEKGKDVELRCDPISGHTALYWYRQSLGQGLEFLIYFQGNSAPDKSGLPSDRFSAERTGGSVSTLTIQRTQQEDSAVYLCASSKGGPEYNEQFFGPGTRLTVL.

The V gene is TRBV7-3, the J gene TRBJ2-5; 10 bases map to TRBD2. The J call is in doubt because the DNA end fits TRBJ2-7 better. The CDR3 spans 15 residues. The germline V gene encodes CDR1 SGHTA and CDR2 FQGTGA. For the CDR3, the DNA is TGTGCCAGCAGCCGAGCGGGGGGGCTCCCCTACGAGCAGTACTTC. It translates to CASSRAGGLPYEQYF.

The CDR3 is CATSRDVGSGYEQYF. CDR3 coding DNA: TGTGCCACCAGCAGAGATGTTGGTAGCGGCTACGAGCAGTACTTC. This chain connects TRBV15 to TRBJ2-7, with a possible D match to TRBD2 (6 bases). CDR1 and CDR2 (germline): LNHNV, YYDKDF (reference sequence). Trimming took off 0 bases at V and 3 bases at J, with 12 bases between the two ends. There are 15 residues in the CDR3.

CDR3 in amino acids: CAIRADRSDQETQYF. The CDR3 nucleotides read TGTGCCATCAGAGCGGACAGGTCAGACCAAGAGACCCAGTACTTC. The chain carries TRBV10-3 and TRBJ2-5; 7 nucleotides align to TRBD1. The germline CDR1 and CDR2 sequences are ENHRY and SYGVKD. The CDR3 is made up of 15 amino acids. The V gene end was trimmed by 6 bases and the J gene end by 0 bases; junction bases not matched to a gene: 7.

V is TRBV6-5 and J is TRBJ1-5, with D possibly TRBD1 on 6 matching bases. CDR3 length: 12 residues. CDR1 MNHEY and CDR2 SVGAGI come from the germline V gene. Trimming shortened V by 11 bases and J by 5 bases, and 13 bases separated the two germline ends. CDR3 amino acids: CASGTTYQPQHF. As DNA, the CDR3 is TGTGCCTCCGGGACAACATATCAGCCCCAGCATTTT.

The chain recombines TRBV6-1 with TRBJ2-1, with D hard to call. Germline CDR1 MNHNS, CDR2 SASEGT. The CDR3 contains 16 residues. V shed 2 bases and J shed 0 bases, with 11 bases lying between them. In DNA form, the CDR3 reads TGTGCCAGCAGTGAATTTGGTCGCTACTCCTACAATGAGCAGTTCTTC. Translation: CASSEFGRYSYNEQFF.

The chain recombines TRBV19 with TRBJ1-4, with D tentatively TRBD1 (6 bases). V was shortened by 3 bases and J by 10 bases, with 12 bases between the two germline ends. This CDR3 has 13 amino acids. From germline, CDR1 is LNHDA and CDR2 SQIVND (reference sequence). The CDR3 here is CASSINRDGKLFF. The CDR3 bases are TGTGCCAGTAGTATCAACAGGGATGGAAAACTGTTTTTT.

The chain is built from TRBV19 and TRBJ2-1; possibly TRBD1 for D (6 bases). Germline V CDR1 and CDR2: LNHDA, SQIVND (reference sequence). V lost 3 bases and J lost 6, with 15 bases in between. The CDR3 has 15 residues. CDR3 sequence (DNA): TGTGCCAGTAGTATGGACAGATTGGCGTTCAATGAGCAGTTCTTC. Its protein product is CASSMDRLAFNEQFF.

The genes are TRBV7-3 and TRBJ2-7, with 8 bases lining up with TRBD2. The CDR3 covers 14 residues. V lost 3 bases to trimming and J lost 3 bases; unmatched junction nucleotides: 4. Germline V CDR1 and CDR2: SGHTA, FQGTGA. In DNA, the CDR3 is TGTGCCAGCAGCTTCGGAGCGGGGGACTACGAGCAGTACTTC. This translates into CASSFGAGDYEQYF.

The rearrangement links TRBV7-9 to TRBJ1-4; D is unclear. V was trimmed by 6 bases and J by 12 bases, leaving 11 bases between them. The V gene's germline CDR1 is SEHNR and CDR2 FQNEAQ (reference sequence). The CDR3 length is 11 residues. CDR3 bases: TGTGCCAGCAGTACCTCCGTAGAACTGTTTTTT. This gives the protein CASSTSVELFF.

CDR3 loop: CASSDTWQTKYYEQYF. The CDR3 bases are TGTGCCAGCAGTGATACCTGGCAGACGAAATACTACGAGCAGTACTTC. The chain is built from TRBV6-1 and TRBJ2-5, with D uncertain. The closer fit of TRBJ2-7 to the DNA end suggests the J call may be wrong. The CDR3 length is 16 residues. CDR1 is MNHNS, CDR2 SASEGT, per germline.

CDR3 nucleotide sequence: TGTGCCAGCACGGGACAGGGGAGGGTAGGGCAGCCCCAGCATTTT. Its translation is CASTGQGRVGQPQHF. V and J are TRBV2 and TRBJ1-5, with 10 bases that match TRBD1. This CDR3 is 15 amino acids long. V dropped 7 bases and J dropped 7; count of bases not matched to a gene: 10. CDR1 is SNHLY and CDR2 is FYNNEI in the germline V gene.

The V gene is TRBV9, the J gene TRBJ2-2, with D perhaps matching TRBD2 (6 bases). This CDR3 spans 17 amino acids. Germline V gives CDR1 SGDLS, CDR2 YYNGEE. Trimming took 3 bases from V and 5 from J, leaving 20 bases between them. CDR3 bases: TGTGCCAGCAGCGCGGGATTTAACCAAGGAGGGACCGGGGAGCTGTTTTTT. Its protein product is CASSAGFNQGGTGELFF.